Listed below are T cell receptor beta chains from one sample, sequenced in a study of shared T cell receptors in the human thymus. The protocol was immunoSEQ multiplex PCR, while the TCRdb copy is restricted to in-frame clones and leaves out a portion. The sample has about 660,000 clones, roughly 90% seen once. These sequences were also reported in another study, on human thymus T cells.

Sequencing input: thymocytes. These receptors all stem from a boy under two years old with a congenital heart defect. CDR3s include the opening cysteine and the closing phenylalanine or tryptophan.

V	J	CDR3
TRBV27	TRBJ1-5	CASSLSGQSNQPQHF
TRBV11-3	TRBJ2-3	CASSSPDSMRPTDTQYF
TRBV28	TRBJ2-7	CASKGTGYYEQYF
TRBV6-5	TRBJ2-7	CASSSLPSSYEQYF
TRBV27	TRBJ1-1	CASTGRSNTEAFF
TRBV7-4	TRBJ2-1	CASSLALAAEQFF
TRBV14	TRBJ2-2	CASSPWTSGRLNTGELFF
TRBV5-1	TRBJ2-7	CASSLQGSEQYF
TRBV27	TRBJ2-2	CASSQIAGELFF
TRBV5-6	TRBJ2-3	CASSGGLAGGLDTQYF
TRBV10-3	TRBJ2-3	CATSRFSTDTQYF
TRBV4-3	TRBJ2-7	CASSQTGTGRFHEQYF
TRBV4-1	TRBJ1-5	CASSSRLHEQPQHF
TRBV10-3	TRBJ2-1	CAISDPAGASVQFF
TRBV10-3	TRBJ2-1	CAISEGLAANEQFF
TRBV21-1	TRBJ2-7	CAKTASRGRATEQYF
TRBV6-1	TRBJ1-1	CASSEIGKGGIYYAEAFF
TRBV14	TRBJ2-1	CASSQRQDYNEQFF
TRBV7-2	TRBJ2-1	CASSLVRLNEQFF
TRBV19	TRBJ1-4	CASTPRGGGADEKLFF
TRBV19	TRBJ2-1	CASKMKGWNEQFF
TRBV7-2	TRBJ2-3	CASSLGGRRYTDTQYF
TRBV7-8	TRBJ2-3	CASSPSGLGTDTQYF
TRBV27	TRBJ1-4	CASLPGQGALFTNEKLFF
TRBV5-4	TRBJ2-3	CASSRLVYPDTQYF
TRBV10-3	TRBJ2-3	CASQLAGVKDTQYF
TRBV7-9	TRBJ2-2	CASSLVKNTGELFF
TRBV5-4	TRBJ1-1	CASSATGGEDTEAFF
TRBV28	TRBJ1-5	CASSQTEAGGAKGNQPQHF
TRBV15	TRBJ2-1	CATSRDEGSGPYNEQFF
TRBV27	TRBJ2-1	CASSPRTSGRNEQFF
TRBV27	TRBJ2-7	CASSFRRAHEQYF
TRBV4-1	TRBJ2-6	CASSPHAPRSGANVLTF
TRBV28	TRBJ2-5	CASSLVLRTGDPHTETQYF
TRBV4-3	TRBJ2-5	CASSPGISGEREASRETQYF
TRBV27	TRBJ2-7	CASSPRLAGGPLSYEQYF
TRBV4-3	TRBJ2-7	CASSQDSAGTPSYEQYF
TRBV5-4	TRBJ2-1	CASSLLAGGNEQFF
TRBV19	TRBJ2-7	CASSLGRVIAGGRYEQYF
TRBV11-3	TRBJ2-7	CASGGLVQYF
TRBV11-2	TRBJ2-1	CASSLDHSDEQFF
TRBV5-6	TRBJ2-7	CASSLLSGGPVYEQYF
TRBV30	TRBJ2-1	CAWRAPAGGPDNEQFF
TRBV14	TRBJ2-7	CASSQGGDEQYF
TRBV15	TRBJ2-1	CATSSLSSYNEQFF
TRBV18	TRBJ2-7	CASSPPLSSYEQYF
TRBV29-1	TRBJ1-4	CSVTGTTNEKLFF
TRBV5-6	TRBJ2-1	CASSLEGRWGMDEQFF
TRBV5-1	TRBJ1-5	CASKVGQGNNQPQHF
TRBV27	TRBJ2-7	CASRQSDRAYEQYF
TRBV4-1	TRBJ2-3	CASSQTLAGIPPDTQYF
TRBV5-1	TRBJ2-2	CASSPLGAGELFF
TRBV6-1	TRBJ2-7	CAIEDGGDPYEQYF
TRBV28	TRBJ2-7	CASGGQLGEQYF